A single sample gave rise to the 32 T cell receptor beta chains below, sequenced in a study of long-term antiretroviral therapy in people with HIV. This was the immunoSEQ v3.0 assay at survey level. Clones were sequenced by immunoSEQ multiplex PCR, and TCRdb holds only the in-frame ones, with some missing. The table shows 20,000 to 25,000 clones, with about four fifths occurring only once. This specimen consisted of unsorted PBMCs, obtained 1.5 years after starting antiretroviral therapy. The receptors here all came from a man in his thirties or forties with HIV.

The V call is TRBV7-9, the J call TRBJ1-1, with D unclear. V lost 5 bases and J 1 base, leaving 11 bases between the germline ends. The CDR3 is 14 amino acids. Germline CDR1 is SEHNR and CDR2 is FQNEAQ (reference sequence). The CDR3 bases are TGTGCCAGCAGCCCCCTGATCCAGAACACTGAAGCTTTCTTT. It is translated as CASSPLIQNTEAFF.

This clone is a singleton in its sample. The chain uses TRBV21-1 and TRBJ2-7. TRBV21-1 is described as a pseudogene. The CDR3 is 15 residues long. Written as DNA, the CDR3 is TGTGCCAGCAGATGTGAATCCCCTTGTGACTACGAGCAGTACTTC. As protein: CASRCESPCDYEQYF.

In DNA form, the CDR3 reads TGTGCCAGCAGCTTTCGGGACTTTGCCTACGAGCAGTACTTC. As protein: CASSFRDFAYEQYF. The chain has TRBV7-8 and TRBJ2-7; tentatively, D is TRBD2 (6 bases). Trimming took 3 bases from V and 2 from J, leaving 11 bases between them. In germline, CDR1 is SGHVS, CDR2 FQNEAQ. The CDR3 runs 14 residues.

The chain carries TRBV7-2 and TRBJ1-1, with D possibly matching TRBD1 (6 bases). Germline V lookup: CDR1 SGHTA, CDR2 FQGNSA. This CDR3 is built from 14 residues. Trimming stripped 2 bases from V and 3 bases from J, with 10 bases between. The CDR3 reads CASSLPGTHTEAFF. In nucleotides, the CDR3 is TGTGCCAGCAGCTTACCCGGGACACACACTGAAGCTTTCTTT.

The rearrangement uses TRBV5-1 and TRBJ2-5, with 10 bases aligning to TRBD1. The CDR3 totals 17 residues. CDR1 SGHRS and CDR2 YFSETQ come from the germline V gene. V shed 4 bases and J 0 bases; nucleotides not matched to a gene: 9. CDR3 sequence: CASSLGQGTSYQETQYF. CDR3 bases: TGCGCCAGCAGCCTGGGACAGGGGACTTCGTACCAAGAGACCCAGTACTTC.

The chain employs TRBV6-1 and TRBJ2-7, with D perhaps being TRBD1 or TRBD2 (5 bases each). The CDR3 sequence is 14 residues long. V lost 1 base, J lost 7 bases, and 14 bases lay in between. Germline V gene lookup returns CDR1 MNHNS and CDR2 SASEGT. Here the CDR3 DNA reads TGTGCCAGCAGTGAAGGGGTAGGGACCTGGGAGCAGTACTTC. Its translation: CASSEGVGTWEQYF.

CDR3 sequence: CASSGKGESQAREQFF. The CDR3, as DNA: TGTGCCAGCAGCGGAAAGGGGGAGTCCCAAGCAAGGGAGCAGTTCTTC. V is TRBV7-9 and J is TRBJ2-1; weak D call: TRBD1 (6 bases). This CDR3 region has 16 residues. Germline CDR1 reads SEHNR; CDR2 reads FQNEAQ (reference sequence). Trimming cost V 5 bases and J 10 bases, with 24 bases left between them. The entire variable domain, with the rest obtained from reference TRBV7-9 and TRBJ2-1, is as follows: DTGVSQNPRHKITKRGQNVTFRCDPISEHNRLYWYRQTLGQGPEFLTYFQNEAQLEKSRLLSDRFSAERPKGSFSTLEIQRTEQGDSAMYLCASSGKGESQAREQFFGPGTRLTVL.

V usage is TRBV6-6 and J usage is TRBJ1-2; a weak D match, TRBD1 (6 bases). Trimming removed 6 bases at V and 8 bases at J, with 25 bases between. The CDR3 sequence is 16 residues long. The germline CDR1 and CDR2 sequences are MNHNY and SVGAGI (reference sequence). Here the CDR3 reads CASRHQTFEGGAGYTF. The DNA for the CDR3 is TGTGCCAGCAGACACCAAACTTTTGAAGGGGGAGCGGGCTACACCTTC.

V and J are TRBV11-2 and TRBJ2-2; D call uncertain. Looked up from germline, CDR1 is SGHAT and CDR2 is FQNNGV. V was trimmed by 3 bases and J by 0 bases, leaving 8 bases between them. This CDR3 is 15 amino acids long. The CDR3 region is CASSFTGANTGELFF. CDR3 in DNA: TGTGCCAGCAGCTTTACCGGAGCGAACACCGGGGAGCTGTTTTTT.

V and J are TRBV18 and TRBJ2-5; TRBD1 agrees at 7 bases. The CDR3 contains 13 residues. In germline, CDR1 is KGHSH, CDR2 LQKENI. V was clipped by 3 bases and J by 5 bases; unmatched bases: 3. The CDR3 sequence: CASSPTGEETQYF. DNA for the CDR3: TGTGCCAGCTCACCCACAGGGGAGGAGACCCAGTACTTC.

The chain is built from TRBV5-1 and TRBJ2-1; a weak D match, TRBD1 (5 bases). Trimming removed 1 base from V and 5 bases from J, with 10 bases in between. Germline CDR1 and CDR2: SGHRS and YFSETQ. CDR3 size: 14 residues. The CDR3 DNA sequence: TGCGCCAGCAGCTTGAGACAGAATAACAATGAGCAGTTCTTC. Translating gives CASSLRQNNNEQFF. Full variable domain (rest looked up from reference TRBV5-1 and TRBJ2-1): KAGVTQTPRYLIKTRGQQVTLSCSPISGHRSVSWYQQTPGQGLQFLFEYFSETQRNKGNFPGRFSGRQFSNSRSEMNVSTLELGDSALYLCASSLRQNNNEQFFGPGTRLTVL.

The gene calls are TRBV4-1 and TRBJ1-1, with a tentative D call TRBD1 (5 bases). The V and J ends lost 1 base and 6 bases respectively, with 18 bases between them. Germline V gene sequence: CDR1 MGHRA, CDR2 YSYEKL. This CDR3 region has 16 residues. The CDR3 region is CASSQVVGPFEAEAFF. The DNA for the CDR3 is TGCGCCAGCAGCCAAGTCGTGGGGCCTTTTGAGGCTGAAGCTTTCTTT.

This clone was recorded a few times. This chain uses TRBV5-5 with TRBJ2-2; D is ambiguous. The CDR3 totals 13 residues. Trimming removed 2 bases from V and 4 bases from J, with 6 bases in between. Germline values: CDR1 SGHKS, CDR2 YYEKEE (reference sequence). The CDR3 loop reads CASSFASTGELFF. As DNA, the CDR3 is TGTGCCAGCAGCTTTGCTAGCACCGGGGAGCTGTTTTTT.

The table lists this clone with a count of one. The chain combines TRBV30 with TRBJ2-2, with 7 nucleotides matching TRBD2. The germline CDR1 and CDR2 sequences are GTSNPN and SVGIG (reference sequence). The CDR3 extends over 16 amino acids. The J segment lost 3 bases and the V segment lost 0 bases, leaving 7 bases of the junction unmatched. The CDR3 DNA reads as TGTGCCTGGAGTGTATTTGCGGGAGCCCACACCGGGGAGCTGTTTTTT. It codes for CAWSVFAGAHTGELFF.

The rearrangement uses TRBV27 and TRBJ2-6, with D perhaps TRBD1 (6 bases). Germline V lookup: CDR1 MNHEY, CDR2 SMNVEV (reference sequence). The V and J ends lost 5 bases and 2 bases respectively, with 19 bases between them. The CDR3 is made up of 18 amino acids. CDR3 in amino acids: CASSRGQRLLTGANVLTF. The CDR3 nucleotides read TGTGCCAGCAGTCGCGGACAGCGTTTGTTAACTGGGGCCAACGTCCTGACTTTC. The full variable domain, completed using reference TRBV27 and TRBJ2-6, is EAQVTQNPRYLITVTGKKLTVTCSQNMNHEYMSWYRQDPGLGLRQIYYSMNVEVTDKGDVPEGYKVSRKEKRNFPLILESPSPNQTSLYFCASSRGQRLLTGANVLTFGAGSRLTVL.

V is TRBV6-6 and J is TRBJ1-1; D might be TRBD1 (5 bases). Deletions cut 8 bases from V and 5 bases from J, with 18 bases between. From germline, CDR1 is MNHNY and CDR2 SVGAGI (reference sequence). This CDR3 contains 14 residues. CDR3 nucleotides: TGTGCCAGCGGCGAGGCCCCAGGGCAGACTGAAGCTTTCTTT. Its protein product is CASGEAPGQTEAFF.

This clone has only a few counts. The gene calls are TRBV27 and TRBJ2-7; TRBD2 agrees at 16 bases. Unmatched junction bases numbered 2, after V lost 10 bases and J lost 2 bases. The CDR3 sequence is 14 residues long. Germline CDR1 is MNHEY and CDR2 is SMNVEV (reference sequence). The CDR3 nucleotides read TGTGCCACCGGGACTAGCGGGAGGGCCTACGAGCAGTACTTC. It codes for CATGTSGRAYEQYF.

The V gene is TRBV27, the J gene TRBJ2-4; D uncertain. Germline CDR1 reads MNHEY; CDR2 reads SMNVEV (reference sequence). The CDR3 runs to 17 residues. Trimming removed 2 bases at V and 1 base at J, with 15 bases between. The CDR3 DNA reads TGTGCCAGCAGTTTAACTACCCAAGGTTGGGCCAAAAACATTCAGTACTTC. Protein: CASSLTTQGWAKNIQYF.

This CDR3 reads CASRPDRGGTEAFF. The CDR3 bases are TGTGCCAGCAGGCCCGACAGGGGGGGCACTGAAGCTTTCTTT. The chain is built from TRBV2 and TRBJ1-1, with 9 bases matching TRBD1. CDR1 is SNHLY, CDR2 FYNNEI, per germline. The CDR3 contains 14 residues. Trimming at V came to 6 bases and at J to 4 bases, leaving 6 bases not matched to a gene.

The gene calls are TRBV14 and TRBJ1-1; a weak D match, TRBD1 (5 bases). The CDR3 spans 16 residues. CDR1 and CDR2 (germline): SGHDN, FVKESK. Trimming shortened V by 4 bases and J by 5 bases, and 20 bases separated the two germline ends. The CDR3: CASSPAVTGGWTEAFF. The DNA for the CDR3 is TGTGCCAGCAGCCCAGCGGTTACAGGAGGGTGGACTGAAGCTTTCTTT.

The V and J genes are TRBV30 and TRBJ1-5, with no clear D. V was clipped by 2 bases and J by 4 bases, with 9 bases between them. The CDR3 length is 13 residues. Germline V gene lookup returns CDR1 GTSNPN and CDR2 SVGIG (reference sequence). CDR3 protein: CAWSLGSNQPQHF. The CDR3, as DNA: TGTGCCTGGAGTTTGGGATCTAATCAGCCCCAGCATTTT.

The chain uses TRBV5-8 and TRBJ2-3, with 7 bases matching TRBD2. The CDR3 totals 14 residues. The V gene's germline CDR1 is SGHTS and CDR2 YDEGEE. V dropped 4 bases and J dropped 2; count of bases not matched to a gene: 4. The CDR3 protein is CASSPWDYTDTQYF. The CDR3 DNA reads TGTGCCAGCAGCCCCTGGGACTACACAGATACGCAGTATTTT.

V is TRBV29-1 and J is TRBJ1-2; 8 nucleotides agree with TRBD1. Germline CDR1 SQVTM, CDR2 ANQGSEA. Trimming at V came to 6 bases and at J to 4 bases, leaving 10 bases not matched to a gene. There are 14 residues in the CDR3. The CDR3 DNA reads TGCAGCGTCCGACCGGGACAGGCATCCTATGGCTACACCTTC. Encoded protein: CSVRPGQASYGYTF.

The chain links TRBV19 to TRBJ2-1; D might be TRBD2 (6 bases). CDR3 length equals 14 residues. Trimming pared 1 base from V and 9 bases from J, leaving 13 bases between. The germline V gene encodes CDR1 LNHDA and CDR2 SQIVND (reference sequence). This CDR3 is CASSIGRAMGEQFF. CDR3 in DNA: TGTGCCAGTAGTATAGGGAGGGCCATGGGTGAGCAGTTCTTC.

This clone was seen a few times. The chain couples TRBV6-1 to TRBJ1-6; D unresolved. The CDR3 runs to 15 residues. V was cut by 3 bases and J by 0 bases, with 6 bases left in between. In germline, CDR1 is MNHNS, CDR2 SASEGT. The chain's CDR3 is CASSEAGSYNSPLHF. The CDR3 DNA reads TGTGCCAGCAGTGAGGCGGGCTCCTATAATTCACCCCTCCACTTT.

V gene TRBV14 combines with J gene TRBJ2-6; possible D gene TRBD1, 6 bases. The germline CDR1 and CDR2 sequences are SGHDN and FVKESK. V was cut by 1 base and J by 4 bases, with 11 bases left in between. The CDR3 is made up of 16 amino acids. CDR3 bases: TGTGCCAGCAGCCAAGCAGGGGCGTCAGGGGCCAACGTCCTGACTTTC. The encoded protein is CASSQAGASGANVLTF.

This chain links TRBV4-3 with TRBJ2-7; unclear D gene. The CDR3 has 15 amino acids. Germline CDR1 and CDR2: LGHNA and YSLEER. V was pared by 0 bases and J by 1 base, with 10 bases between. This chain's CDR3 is CASSQDRGGSYEQYF. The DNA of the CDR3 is TGCGCCAGCAGCCAAGATCGAGGCGGATCCTACGAGCAGTACTTC.

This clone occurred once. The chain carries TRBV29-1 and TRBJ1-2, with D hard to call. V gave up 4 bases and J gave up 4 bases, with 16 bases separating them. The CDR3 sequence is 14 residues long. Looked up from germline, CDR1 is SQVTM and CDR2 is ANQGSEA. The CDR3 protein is CSVGTSAPTYGYTF. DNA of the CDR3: TGCAGCGTTGGAACCTCGGCGCCGACCTATGGCTACACCTTC.

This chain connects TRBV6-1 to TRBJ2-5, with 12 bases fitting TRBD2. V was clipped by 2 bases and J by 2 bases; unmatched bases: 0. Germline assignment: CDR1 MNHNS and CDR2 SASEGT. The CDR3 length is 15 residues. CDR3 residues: CASSELAGGQETQYF. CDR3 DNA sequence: TGTGCCAGCAGTGAACTAGCGGGGGGGCAAGAGACCCAGTACTTC.

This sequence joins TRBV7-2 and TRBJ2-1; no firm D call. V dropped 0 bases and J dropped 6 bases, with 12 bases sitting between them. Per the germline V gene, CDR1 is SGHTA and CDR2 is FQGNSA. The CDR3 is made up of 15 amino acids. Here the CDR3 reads CASSLADLKSNEQFF. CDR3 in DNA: TGTGCCAGCAGCTTAGCTGACTTGAAAAGCAATGAGCAGTTCTTC.

CDR3 loop: CAIRDHNQPQHF. In nucleotides, the CDR3 is TGTGCCATCCGGGACCATAATCAGCCCCAGCATTTT. The chain has TRBV10-3 and TRBJ1-5; D may be TRBD1 (5 bases). Germline V gene lookup returns CDR1 ENHRY and CDR2 SYGVKD. The germline V and J ends were trimmed by 8 bases and 4 bases, with 9 bases remaining between them. This CDR3 comprises 12 residues.

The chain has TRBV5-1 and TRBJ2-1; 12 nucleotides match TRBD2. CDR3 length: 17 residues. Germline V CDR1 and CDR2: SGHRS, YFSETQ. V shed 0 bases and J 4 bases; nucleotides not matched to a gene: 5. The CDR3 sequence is CASSLAASGGGYNEQFF. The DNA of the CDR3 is TGCGCCAGCAGCTTGGCCGCTAGCGGGGGGGGTTACAATGAGCAGTTCTTC.